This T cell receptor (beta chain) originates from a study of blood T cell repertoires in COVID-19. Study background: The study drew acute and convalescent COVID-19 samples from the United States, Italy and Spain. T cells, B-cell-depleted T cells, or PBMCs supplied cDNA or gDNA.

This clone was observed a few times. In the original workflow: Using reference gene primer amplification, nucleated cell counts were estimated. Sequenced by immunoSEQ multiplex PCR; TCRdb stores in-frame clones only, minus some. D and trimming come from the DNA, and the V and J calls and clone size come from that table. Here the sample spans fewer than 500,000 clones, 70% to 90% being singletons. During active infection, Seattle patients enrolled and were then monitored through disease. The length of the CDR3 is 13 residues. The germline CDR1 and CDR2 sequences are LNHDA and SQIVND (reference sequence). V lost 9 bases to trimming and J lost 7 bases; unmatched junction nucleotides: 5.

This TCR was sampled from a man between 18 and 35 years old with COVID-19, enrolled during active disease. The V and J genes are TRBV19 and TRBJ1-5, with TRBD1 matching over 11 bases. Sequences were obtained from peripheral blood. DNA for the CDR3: TGTGCCAGCAGGACAGGGGGCGGGCAGCCCCAGCATTTT. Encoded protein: CASRTGGGQPQHF.